The rows below give T cell receptor beta chains drawn from one sample of a study of blood T cell repertoires in COVID-19. The data were produced by immunoSEQ multiplex PCR, yet TCRdb's version contains in-frame clones alone and is incomplete. This sample has roughly 160,000 clones; 85% to 95% occur once, and the top ten carry approximately 0.56%. Sequenced material: peripheral blood. All receptors derive from a man over 45 with acute or convalescent COVID-19. CDR3s include the opening cysteine and the closing phenylalanine or tryptophan. D genes are given only for firm matches. Size is stated for part of the rows, as once, few or many counts, or as a class when the clone is expanded.

>NA|TRBJ2-7|TRBV7-8|NA
CASSLASLANEQYF
TGTGCCAGCAGCTTAGCGTCCCTAGCGAACGAGCAGTACTTC
>NA|TRBJ2-7|TRBV5-4|NA
CASSRQDGGIYEQYF
TGTGCCAGCAGCCGACAGGACGGGGGGATTTACGAGCAGTACTTC
>NA|TRBJ2-1|TRBV19|TRBD1
CASSILTGVNEQFF
TGTGCCAGTAGTATCCTGACAGGGGTCAATGAGCAGTTCTTC
>few|TRBJ1-5|TRBV28|TRBD1
CASSQGGQGGQPQHF
TGTGCCAGCAGTCAAGGGGGCCAGGGCGGTCAGCCCCAGCATTTT
>NA|TRBJ2-1|TRBV15|TRBD2
CATSRDHQLAGTYNEQFF
TGTGCCACCAGCAGAGATCATCAACTAGCGGGGACCTACAATGAGCAGTTCTTC
>NA|TRBJ2-7|TRBV5-1|TRBD1
CASRGGPETGPGYEQYF
TGCGCCAGCAGAGGAGGCCCGGAGACAGGGCCGGGCTACGAGCAGTACTTC
>NA|TRBJ2-5|TRBV19|NA
CASRRWAGQETQYF
TGTGCCAGTAGAAGGTGGGCAGGACAAGAGACCCAGTACTTC
>NA|TRBJ1-2|TRBV7-9|NA
CASSLTGSGGYTF
TGTGCCAGCAGCCTCACAGGGTCTGGTGGCTACACCTTC
>NA|TRBJ2-1|TRBV10-3|TRBD1
CAISPGQGNNEQFF
TGTGCCATCAGCCCGGGACAGGGGAACAATGAGCAGTTCTTC
>NA|TRBJ1-3|TRBV19|NA
CASSNLQGSSGNTIYF
TGTGCCAGTAGTAACCTCCAGGGGAGCTCTGGAAACACCATATATTTT
>NA|TRBJ1-4|TRBV15|NA
CATSRVGQYREKLFF
TGTGCCACCAGCAGAGTCGGACAGTACCGTGAAAAACTGTTTTTT
>NA|TRBJ1-1|TRBV19|NA
CASSPSFDRLPEAFF
TGTGCCAGTAGTCCCTCTTTCGACAGGCTCCCAGAAGCTTTCTTT
>NA|TRBJ2-2|TRBV7-9|TRBD1
CASSLSRTGVGTGELFF
TGTGCCAGCAGCCTCTCACGGACAGGGGTGGGCACCGGGGAGCTGTTTTTT
>NA|TRBJ1-1|TRBV15|NA
CATSREAGGNTEAFF
TGTGCCACCAGCAGAGAGGCGGGGGGGAACACTGAAGCTTTCTTT
>NA|TRBJ2-1|TRBV6-2/TRBV6-3|TRBD2
CASSYPIPASGRYNEQFF
TGTGCCAGCAGTTACCCCATCCCCGCTAGCGGGAGATACAATGAGCAGTTCTTC
>NA|TRBJ2-5|TRBV6-5|TRBD1
CASSYLSRGKETQYF
TGTGCCAGCAGTTACCTTTCCAGGGGGAAAGAGACCCAGTACTTC
>NA|TRBJ1-2|TRBV7-9|NA
CASSPGRGNYREDYGYTF
TGTGCCAGCAGCCCAGGGCGGGGGAACTATAGGGAGGACTATGGCTACACCTTC
>once|TRBJ2-1|TRBV12-3/TRBV12-4|NA
CASSFEGVNEQFF
TGTGCCAGCAGTTTTGAGGGGGTCAATGAGCAGTTCTTC
>NA|TRBJ1-5|TRBV24-1|TRBD1
CATSDADRGRGNQPQHF
TGTGCCACCAGTGATGCTGACAGGGGGCGAGGGAATCAGCCCCAGCATTTT
>NA|TRBJ1-2|TRBV10-3|NA
CAISEGGRNYGYTF
TGTGCCATCAGTGAAGGTGGGAGAAACTATGGCTACACCTTC
>NA|TRBJ1-1|TRBV4-2|NA
CASSPRAGAELNTEAFF
TGTGCCAGCAGCCCCCGGGCGGGAGCAGAGCTAAACACTGAAGCTTTCTTT
>NA|TRBJ2-3|TRBV7-9|TRBD2
CASSFGGELTGNTQYF
TGTGCCAGCAGCTTCGGGGGGGAGCTTACCGGGAATACGCAGTATTTT
>few|TRBJ1-1|TRBV7-9|NA
CASSLQGNTEAFF
TGTGCCAGCAGCTTACAGGGGAACACTGAAGCTTTCTTT
>NA|TRBJ1-4|TRBV30|TRBD1
CAWSKQGLYGEKLFF
TGTGCCTGGAGTAAACAGGGGTTGTATGGTGAAAAACTGTTTTTT
>NA|TRBJ1-2|TRBV9|NA
CASSVGTEVNYGYTF
TGTGCCAGCAGCGTAGGGACTGAAGTTAACTATGGCTACACCTTC
>NA|TRBJ2-2|TRBV24-1|TRBD1
CATSDLQGARSGELFF
TGTGCCACCAGTGATTTGCAGGGGGCTAGGTCCGGGGAGCTGTTTTTT
>NA|TRBJ2-3|TRBV18|TRBD1
CASSPTGGSDTQYF
TGTGCCAGCTCACCTACAGGGGGCTCAGATACGCAGTATTTT
>NA|TRBJ1-2|TRBV5-4|NA
CASSFGGAQDYGYTF
TGTGCCAGCAGCTTTGGTGGGGCTCAGGACTATGGCTACACCTTC
>NA|TRBJ1-5|TRBV7-2|NA
CASSLGRGIQPQHF
TGTGCCAGCAGCTTAGGTCGAGGGATTCAGCCCCAGCATTTT
>once|TRBJ1-4|TRBV30|NA
CAWSQTGVNEKLFF
TGTGCCTGGAGTCAGACAGGAGTTAATGAAAAACTGTTTTTT
>NA|TRBJ1-6|TRBV20-1|NA
CSASRQGTNSPLHF
TGCAGTGCTAGTCGGCAGGGAACAAATTCACCCCTCCACTTT
>NA|TRBJ1-1|TRBV27|NA
CASSFRGRNTEAFF
TGTGCCAGCAGTTTTAGAGGTAGGAACACTGAAGCTTTCTTT
>NA|TRBJ1-4|TRBV5-1|TRBD1
CASSPQGVLYEKLFF
TGCGCCAGCAGCCCCCAGGGGGTTCTTTATGAAAAACTGTTTTTT
>NA|TRBJ2-1|TRBV19|NA
CASSIRESSYNEQFF
TGTGCCAGTAGTATTCGAGAGAGCTCCTACAATGAGCAGTTCTTC
>NA|TRBJ2-2|TRBV10-3|TRBD2
CAISDGGGSGELFF
TGTGCCATCAGTGATGGGGGGGGGTCCGGGGAGCTGTTTTTT
>NA|TRBJ1-1|TRBV3-1/TRBV3-2|NA
CASSQDRSRGGTEAFF
TGTGCCAGCAGCCAAGATAGGTCCCGGGGAGGGACTGAAGCTTTCTTT
>NA|TRBJ2-7|TRBV27|NA
CASSILGEQYF
TGTGCCAGCAGTATCCTAGGCGAGCAGTACTTC
>NA|TRBJ2-7|TRBV7-2|TRBD2
CASSPGLAGEGNRYF
TGTGCCAGCAGTCCCGGGCTAGCGGGAGAGGGGAACCGGTACTTC
>once|TRBJ2-2|TRBV7-2|TRBD2
CASSLVAGSNTGELFF
TGTGCCAGCAGCCTCGTAGCGGGAAGTAACACCGGGGAGCTGTTTTTT
>NA|TRBJ2-2|TRBV7-9|NA
CASSPDRAGELFF
TGTGCCAGCAGCCCCGACAGAGCCGGGGAGCTGTTTTTT
>NA|TRBJ2-7|TRBV29-1|TRBD1
CSVEVGQSQGYEQYF
TGCAGCGTTGAAGTGGGACAGAGTCAAGGCTACGAGCAGTACTTC
>NA|TRBJ1-1|TRBV19|NA
CASSPGVNTEAFF
TGTGCCAGTAGCCCCGGGGTTAACACTGAAGCTTTCTTT
>NA|TRBJ2-1|TRBV6-5|NA
CASSQTQRGNEQFF
TGTGCCAGCAGCCAGACCCAAAGGGGCAATGAGCAGTTCTTC
>NA|TRBJ2-5|TRBV5-4|NA
CASSPGLNQETQYF
TGTGCCAGCAGCCCAGGACTGAATCAAGAGACCCAGTACTTC
>NA|TRBJ2-1|TRBV9|NA
CASGAPLRDEQFF
TGTGCCAGCGGGGCCCCGCTCAGAGATGAGCAGTTCTTC
>NA|TRBJ1-5|TRBV7-2|NA
CASSTQGRQPQHF
TGTGCCAGCAGCACACAGGGACGGCAGCCCCAGCATTTT
>NA|TRBJ1-5|TRBV28|NA
CASSGDSSNQPQHF
TGTGCCAGCAGTGGCGACAGTAGCAATCAGCCCCAGCATTTT
>NA|TRBJ1-5|TRBV6-5|TRBD1
CATSGGIGNQPQHF
TGTGCCACCTCAGGGGGAATTGGCAATCAGCCCCAGCATTTT
>NA|TRBJ2-7|TRBV6-5|TRBD2
CASSYSVREGSYEQYF
TGTGCCAGCAGTTACTCGGTCCGGGAGGGCTCCTACGAGCAGTACTTC
>NA|TRBJ2-3|TRBV6-5|TRBD2
CASSHSGWGGPDTQYF
TGTGCCAGCAGTCACTCAGGGTGGGGGGGACCAGATACGCAGTATTTT
>NA|TRBJ2-1|TRBV7-9|NA
CASSLTPYDLASSYNEQFF
TGTGCCAGCAGCTTAACCCCCTACGATCTAGCCAGCTCCTACAATGAGCAGTTCTTC
>few|TRBJ1-5|TRBV19|TRBD1
CASSGTGGNQPQHF
TGTGCCAGTAGTGGGACAGGGGGAAATCAGCCCCAGCATTTT
>NA|TRBJ2-5|TRBV18|NA
CASSPPGSETQYF
TGTGCCAGCTCCCCCCCCGGGAGCGAGACCCAGTACTTC
>NA|TRBJ1-1|TRBV5-1|NA
CASGTGTLNTEAFF
TGCGCCAGCGGCACCGGGACATTGAACACTGAAGCTTTCTTT
>NA|TRBJ2-7|TRBV9|NA
CASSGSAGVYEQYF
TGTGCCAGCAGCGGATCGGCAGGGGTTTACGAGCAGTACTTC